This TCR beta chain emerged from a study of blood T cell repertoires in COVID-19. Overall study: Acute and convalescent COVID-19 samples came from the United States, Italy and Spain. In each case, the material was cDNA or gDNA derived from T cells, B-cell-depleted T cells, or PBMCs.

Source study methods: Amplification with reference gene primers provided the estimates of nucleated cell counts. Repertoires were generated with immunoSEQ multiplex PCR, while TCRdb's copy carries only in-frame clones and drops some. Clonal size and the V and J genes are those of that table, whereas D and trimming came from the DNA. The sample contains over 600,000 clones, 85% to 90% of which appear only once. The CDR3 runs to 15 residues. Germline V gives CDR1 SNHLY, CDR2 FYNNEI. Trimming removed 2 bases from V and 7 bases from J; junction bases left unmatched: 9. The clonotype originates from a woman between 18 and 29 years old with acute or convalescent COVID-19. The rearrangement uses TRBV2 and TRBJ1-2; 8 nucleotides line up with TRBD1. Source material: peripheral blood. In nucleotides, the CDR3 is TGTGCCAGCAGTGAAATTAGGACAGGGATTTTTGGCTACACCTTC. As protein: CASSEIRTGIFGYTF.